Listed below are T cell receptor beta chains from one sample, sequenced in a study of blood T cells in healthy people across ages. MiXCR was run by TCRdb on the 5' RACE reads, yielding one entry per CDR3 protein. The data contain 380,000 or so distinct CDR3 sequences, roughly half of them singletons. The specimen was blood. The receptors here all came from a man in his fifties or sixties in good health. Both conserved end residues are part of each CDR3. Each record gives: CDR3 DNA, CDR3 protein, clone size, D gene, J gene, V gene. D genes are given only for firm matches. Expanded clones are given a class, and other clones once, few, many or no size at all.

DNA: TGTGCCAGCAGTCCTCGGACTAGCACAGATACGCAGTATTTT; CDR3: CASSPRTSTDTQYF; size: -; D: -; J: TRBJ2-3; V: TRBV27
DNA: TGTGCCATCAGTGATCCGACAGGGGTCTCCTACGAGCAGTACTTC; CDR3: CAISDPTGVSYEQYF; size: -; D: TRBD1; J: TRBJ2-7; V: TRBV10-3
DNA: TGTGCTAGCAGCACCGGGACTAGCGGGAGAGAGCAGTTCTTC; CDR3: CASSTGTSGREQFF; size: -; D: TRBD2; J: TRBJ2-1; V: TRBV7-7
DNA: TGCAGTGCTGTCGACAGGAGCAATGGCTACACCTTC; CDR3: CSAVDRSNGYTF; size: -; D: -; J: TRBJ1-2; V: TRBV20-1
DNA: TGCAGTGGCTTACTAGCGGGGGGTAAGAATGAGCAGTACTTC; CDR3: CSGLLAGGKNEQYF; size: -; D: TRBD2; J: TRBJ2-7; V: TRBV20-1
DNA: TGTGCCAGCAGCTTAGGAGCTCGGCTTACCCAAGAGACCCAGTACTTC; CDR3: CASSLGARLTQETQYF; size: few; D: -; J: TRBJ2-5; V: TRBV11-2
DNA: TGTGCCAGCAGCTTAGCGCGCGGAAACTATGGCTACACCTTC; CDR3: CASSLARGNYGYTF; size: -; D: -; J: TRBJ1-2; V: TRBV12-3/TRBV12-4
DNA: TGTGCCAGCAGTTACGTCTCCCCGGGCGCCTACGAGCAGTACTTC; CDR3: CASSYVSPGAYEQYF; size: -; D: -; J: TRBJ2-7; V: TRBV6-7
DNA: TGCAGCGTTGAAGGTTGGTACCTAATCAATCAGCCCCAGCATTTT; CDR3: CSVEGWYLINQPQHF; size: once; D: -; J: TRBJ1-5; V: TRBV29-1
DNA: TGCAGCGTTGGACAACAATGGGAGACCCAGTACTTC; CDR3: CSVGQQWETQYF; size: -; D: -; J: TRBJ2-5; V: TRBV29-1
DNA: TGTGCCAGCAGTCCTTGGGGGACTAGCGGGAGTAATGAGCAGTTCTTC; CDR3: CASSPWGTSGSNEQFF; size: once; D: TRBD2; J: TRBJ2-1; V: TRBV6-2/TRBV6-3
DNA: TGTGCCAGCAGCCAAAGAGGCGGGAATAGCAATCAGCCCCAGCATTTT; CDR3: CASSQRGGNSNQPQHF; size: -; D: -; J: TRBJ1-5; V: TRBV3-1
DNA: TGCGCCAGCAGCCGGGGGACTAGCGGGGGGTTGAATGAGCAGTTCTTC; CDR3: CASSRGTSGGLNEQFF; size: few; D: TRBD2; J: TRBJ2-1; V: TRBV5-1
DNA: TGTGCCAGCAGCCGGGCTGTCAGCACAGATACGCAGTATTTT; CDR3: CASSRAVSTDTQYF; size: -; D: -; J: TRBJ2-3; V: TRBV7-2
DNA: TGTGCCAGCAGACCGGGACAGGGGCTAGGAGGGGCCAACGTCCTGACTTTC; CDR3: CASRPGQGLGGANVLTF; size: -; D: TRBD1; J: TRBJ2-6; V: TRBV12-3/TRBV12-4
DNA: TGTGCCTGGAGTGTGGCGCCCGGGAATGGCTACACCTTC; CDR3: CAWSVAPGNGYTF; size: -; D: -; J: TRBJ1-2; V: TRBV30
DNA: TGTGCCAGCAGTGAACTAAACTATGGCTACACCTTC; CDR3: CASSELNYGYTF; size: -; D: -; J: TRBJ1-2; V: TRBV6-1